This T cell receptor (beta chain) was found in a study of cytomegalovirus exposure and HLA in healthy donors. Study-wide results and limits: Later analysis demonstrated an association between a missense DCLRE1C variant and TCR beta V- and J-gene trimming.

PCR employed 60 Vbeta and 13 Jbeta primers. Measured with immunoSEQ multiplex PCR; TCRdb has only the in-frame clones, and not every one. The sample records fewer than 120,000 clones, over 65% being singletons. Points on this clone: As yet, its antigen is unknown. Sequence at one end of the junction differs from germline and may be a read error.

This CDR3 region has 15 residues. Germline CDR1 and CDR2: SSHAT and FNYEAQ (reference sequence). The chain carries TRBV7-7 and TRBJ2-5, with TRBD2 as a possible D gene (5 bases). The sequenced material came from PBMCs. The clonotype was recovered from a man aged 25 to 40 in good health and CMV-seropositive. The CDR3: CASSSNPSGRETQYF. The DNA for the CDR3 is TGTGCTAGCAGCTCCAACCCAAGCGGTCGGGAGACCCAGTACTTC.